The 24 T cell receptor beta chains reported below all come from one sample, sequenced in a study of T cells in Graves' hyperthyroidism and ophthalmopathy. TCR beta CDR3 regions were amplified from RNA. TCR CDR3 underwent first-round RT-PCR with the HTBI primer set. In TCRdb, the multiplex PCR reads were re-called with MiXCR into one record per CDR3 protein. The sample has roughly 510,000 distinct CDR3 sequences, around 50% seen once. The sample taken for sequencing was peripheral blood or thyroid tissue (not recorded which). Every receptor here comes from an adult woman with Graves' disease, either hyperthyroidism or ophthalmopathy (not recorded which).

This chain joins TRBV11-2 and TRBJ2-7, with D perhaps being TRBD1 or TRBD2 (5 bases each). The germline V gene has CDR1 SGHAT and CDR2 FQNNGV. V was pared by 6 bases and J by 2 bases, with 14 bases between. The CDR3 contains 14 residues. DNA for the CDR3: TGTGCCAGCAGGCCCCCGAGGGACGCCTACGAGCAGTACTTC. It translates to CASRPPRDAYEQYF.

This clonotype came up a few times. The chain uses TRBV29-1 and TRBJ2-7, with TRBD1 identical over 8 bases. Unmatched junction bases numbered 4, after V lost 7 bases and J lost 2 bases. CDR1 is SQVTM and CDR2 is ANQGSEA in the germline V gene. The CDR3 is 12 amino acids. The CDR3 is CSGTGRPYEQYF. The CDR3 coding sequence is TGCAGCGGGACAGGGAGGCCCTACGAGCAGTACTTC.

The CDR3 nucleotides read TGTGCCAGCATGGGGGGCTCCTATAATTCACCCCTCCACTTT. Its translation: CASMGGSYNSPLHF. This chain links TRBV27 with TRBJ1-6, with a tentative D call TRBD1 (5 bases). Trimming cost V 7 bases and J 0 bases, with 7 bases left between them. The CDR3 is 14 amino acids. CDR1 is MNHEY and CDR2 is SMNVEV in the germline V gene (reference sequence).

The table lists this clonotype with a count of one. The chain uses TRBV6-1 and TRBJ2-7, with D maybe TRBD2 (5 bases). CDR1 MNHNS and CDR2 SASEGT come from the germline V gene. The CDR3 totals 14 residues. Trimming cost V 5 bases and J 2 bases, with 13 bases left between them. In DNA, the CDR3 is TGTGCCAGCAGTAGACGGGGTCCTACCTACGAGCAGTACTTC. It translates to CASSRRGPTYEQYF.

This clonotype has just a few counts. The J gene is TRBJ1-2, the V gene TRBV7-2, with 10 positions matching TRBD1. Per germline, CDR1 SGHTA and CDR2 FQGNSA. J lost 4 bases, V lost 4 bases, and 6 bases had no gene match. The CDR3 length is 15 residues. The CDR3 DNA reads TGTGCCAGCAGCTCAGACAGGGGGCTTTTCTATGGCTACACCTTC. It translates to CASSSDRGLFYGYTF.

This clonotype was seen at least ten times. The chain employs TRBV15 and TRBJ1-1; D call uncertain. The germline V gene has CDR1 LNHNV and CDR2 YYDKDF (reference sequence). CDR3 length: 13 residues. V was pared by 0 bases and J by 7 bases, with 9 bases between. The CDR3 region has the DNA TGTGCCACCAGCAGAGATGAGGGCAGTGAAGCTTTCTTT. Amino acids: CATSRDEGSEAFF. The entire variable domain, with the rest obtained from reference TRBV15 and TRBJ1-1, is as follows: DAMVIQNPRYQVTQFGKPVTLSCSQTLNHNVMYWYQQKSSQAPKLLFHYYDKDFNNEADTPDNFQSRRPNTSFCFLDIRSPGLGDTAMYLCATSRDEGSEAFFGQGTRLTVV.

In the case of this clonotype: The final CDR3 position lacks the conserved phenylalanine or tryptophan, pointing to a likely read error. The chain uses TRBV2 and TRBJ2-7; TRBD2 matches 7 bases. The CDR3 sequence is 15 residues long. Per germline, CDR1 SNHLY and CDR2 FYNNEI. Trimming cost V 6 bases and J 0 bases; bases outside gene matches: 8. The CDR3 protein is CASSVRQRDSYEQYS. The CDR3 nucleotides are TGTGCCAGCAGCGTGAGGCAGCGGGACTCCTACGAGCAGTACTCC.

The chain joins TRBV20-1 to TRBJ1-4; D gene unclear. The CDR3 contains 12 residues. From germline, CDR1 is DFQATT and CDR2 SNEGSKA (reference sequence). V was cut by 3 bases and J by 7 bases, with 9 bases left in between. The CDR3 here is CSARAVVEKLFF. The CDR3 DNA reads TGCAGTGCTAGGGCAGTCGTTGAAAAACTGTTTTTT.

The rearrangement uses TRBV7-2 and TRBJ2-7; 8 nucleotides agree with TRBD1. The germline V gene encodes CDR1 SGHTA and CDR2 FQGNSA. This CDR3 contains 15 residues. The ends lost 6 bases at V and 5 bases at J; junction bases unmatched: 12. CDR3 amino acids: CASSSKDRVTNEQYF. Here the CDR3 DNA reads TGTGCCAGCAGTTCCAAGGACAGGGTGACTAACGAGCAGTACTTC.

Ten or more counts support this clonotype. The rearrangement uses TRBV20-1 and TRBJ1-5; D remains unclear. The ends were cut back, 4 bases at V and 0 bases at J, with 13 bases in the middle. The CDR3 extends over 15 amino acids. CDR1 is DFQATT, CDR2 SNEGSKA, per germline (reference sequence). The CDR3 loop is CSAINRLNSNQPQHF. Written as DNA, the CDR3 is TGCAGTGCTATTAACAGATTAAATAGCAATCAGCCCCAGCATTTT.

CDR3 sequence: CASSVEGSPLHF. CDR3 nucleotides: TGTGCCAGCAGCGTCGAGGGTTCACCCCTCCACTTT. This chain links TRBV9 with TRBJ1-6; D not certain. Between the trimmed V and J ends, which lost 2 bases and 9 bases, there was a span of 6 bases. This CDR3 is 12 amino acids long. CDR1 and CDR2 from the germline V gene are SGDLS and YYNGEE.

The sample holds many counts of this clonotype. This chain links TRBV2 with TRBJ2-2; unclear D gene. V was clipped by 9 bases and J by 4 bases, with 15 bases between them. Germline values: CDR1 SNHLY, CDR2 FYNNEI. The CDR3 sequence is 14 residues long. The CDR3 region has the DNA TGTGCCAGTTTTAGTTCCTCGGGCACCGGGGAGCTGTTTTTT. It yields the protein CASFSSSGTGELFF.

This clonotype was seen a handful of times. The chain employs TRBV4-2 and TRBJ2-7, with D possibly being TRBD1 or TRBD2 (5 bases each). CDR3 length: 13 amino acids. Trimming removed 5 bases from V and 6 bases from J, with 14 bases in between. Germline-derived CDR1 and CDR2 are LGHNA and YNFKEQ. The CDR3 bases are TGTGCCAGCAGCTCTGACGGGGCCCGCGAGCAGTACTTC. Translation gives CASSSDGAREQYF.

Ten or more counts support this clonotype. This chain links TRBV29-1 with TRBJ1-2; D not certain. The CDR3 consists of 11 residues. V lost 4 bases, J lost 8 bases, and 11 bases lay in between. CDR1 and CDR2 (germline): SQVTM, ANQGSEA. CDR3 region: CSVAGTIGYTF. CDR3 DNA sequence: TGCAGCGTTGCTGGAACAATCGGCTACACCTTC.

This sequence joins TRBV7-8 and TRBJ1-4, with D possibly TRBD1 on 5 matching bases. Trimming removed 6 bases at V and 1 base at J, with 12 bases between. CDR3 length equals 15 residues. Germline assignment: CDR1 SGHVS and CDR2 FQNEAQ. The CDR3 DNA sequence: TGTGCCAGCAGTCCCCGGGGGGGAACTAATGAAAAACTGTTTTTT. Its translation is CASSPRGGTNEKLFF.

This clonotype was seen many times. The chain recombines TRBV20-1 with TRBJ1-1; 7 bases agree with TRBD1. V shed 7 bases, J shed 5 bases, and the junction held 13 bases outside the gene matches. The CDR3 is 14 amino acids. Germline assignment: CDR1 DFQATT and CDR2 SNEGSKA (reference sequence). The CDR3 DNA reads as TGCAGTGTCAAAAGGGGGCCACCCGGGACTGAAGCTTTCTTT. Amino acids: CSVKRGPPGTEAFF.

The rearrangement uses TRBV20-1 and TRBJ1-2; D is ambiguous. Germline assignment: CDR1 DFQATT and CDR2 SNEGSKA (reference sequence). Trimming stripped 3 bases from V and 7 bases from J, with 18 bases between. This CDR3 has 14 amino acids. CDR3 amino acids: CSASFDRHRGGYTF. The CDR3 nucleotides are TGCAGTGCTAGCTTCGATCGGCACCGGGGTGGCTACACCTTC.

V gene TRBV12-3 or TRBV12-4 combines with J gene TRBJ1-1; D remains unclear. The V gene lost 3 bases and the J gene lost 1 base, with 9 bases spanning the gap. The CDR3 has 14 residues. The CDR3 DNA reads TGTGCCAGCAGTTTTGGGGATTCGAACACTGAAGCTTTCTTT. It yields the protein CASSFGDSNTEAFF.

The chain uses TRBV20-1 and TRBJ1-6, with D perhaps TRBD1 (5 bases). The CDR3 runs 14 residues. The germline V gene encodes CDR1 DFQATT and CDR2 SNEGSKA (reference sequence). Trimming shortened V by 6 bases and J by 7 bases, and 16 bases separated the two germline ends. For the CDR3, the DNA is TGCAGTGCCCGGACGGGACGGTTGAATTCACCCCTCCACTTT. Residues: CSARTGRLNSPLHF.

As to this clonotype: This may be a read error: a much more frequent sequence differs by one nucleotide. V usage is TRBV7-9 and J usage is TRBJ2-7; TRBD2 might be the D (5 bases). The CDR3 has 14 amino acids. Germline V gives CDR1 SEHNR, CDR2 FQNEAQ (reference sequence). Trimming took 6 bases from V and 6 from J, leaving 18 bases between them. The CDR3: CASSYKLVAREQYF. The CDR3, as DNA: TGTGCCAGCAGTTACAAACTAGTGGCCCGCGAGCAGTACTTC.

This clonotype has more than one count but fewer than ten. The J gene is TRBJ1-5, the V gene TRBV12-3 or TRBV12-4; D gene unclear. The ends were cut back, 6 bases at V and 7 bases at J, with 19 bases in the middle. CDR3 length equals 15 residues. CDR3 in amino acids: CASSQEARRGQPQHF. DNA for the CDR3: TGTGCCAGCAGCCAGGAGGCCAGACGTGGACAGCCCCAGCATTTT.

With regard to this clonotype: One end of the junction is discordant with germline, which a read error may explain. The genes are TRBV7-9 and TRBJ2-5; D remains unclear. Germline CDR1 is SEHNR and CDR2 is FQNEAQ (reference sequence). CDR3 size: 10 residues. The CDR3, as DNA: TGTGCCAGCAGCCTTATGATCCAGGACTTC. The encoded protein is CASSLMIQDF.

This clonotype came up once. This sequence may be a read error, since a much larger clone differs from it by one base. This chain joins TRBV4-1 and TRBJ1-1; D is unclear. The CDR3 length is 15 residues. Germline CDR1 is MGHRA and CDR2 is YSYEKL. The CDR3 loop reads CASSQAPGPNTGAFF. The CDR3 DNA follows: TGCGCCAGCAGCCAAGCTCCGGGCCCCAACACTGGAGCTTTCTTT.

This clonotype was recorded at least ten times. The V call is TRBV20-1, the J call TRBJ2-5, with TRBD2 matching 10 bases. Germline V gene lookup returns CDR1 DFQATT and CDR2 SNEGSKA (reference sequence). The CDR3 loop spans 17 amino acids. Trimming removed 6 bases from V and 4 bases from J; junction bases left unmatched: 17. The CDR3 DNA follows: TGCAGTGCCCAAGAGGGGAGGCTAGCGGGAGTCGGAGAGACCCAGTACTTC. Amino acids: CSAQEGRLAGVGETQYF.